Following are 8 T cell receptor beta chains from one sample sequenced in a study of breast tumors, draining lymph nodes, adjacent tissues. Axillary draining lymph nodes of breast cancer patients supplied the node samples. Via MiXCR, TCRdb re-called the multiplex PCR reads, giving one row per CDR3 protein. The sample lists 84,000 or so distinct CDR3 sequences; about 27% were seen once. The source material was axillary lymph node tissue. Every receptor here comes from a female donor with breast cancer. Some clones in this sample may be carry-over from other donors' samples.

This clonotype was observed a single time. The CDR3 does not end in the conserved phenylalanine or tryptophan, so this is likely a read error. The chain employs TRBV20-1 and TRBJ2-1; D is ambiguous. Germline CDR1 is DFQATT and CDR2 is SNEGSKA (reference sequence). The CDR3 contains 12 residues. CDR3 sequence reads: CGASTSSSEQFL. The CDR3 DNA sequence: TGCGGTGCTAGTACGAGTTCAAGTGAGCAGTTCCTC.

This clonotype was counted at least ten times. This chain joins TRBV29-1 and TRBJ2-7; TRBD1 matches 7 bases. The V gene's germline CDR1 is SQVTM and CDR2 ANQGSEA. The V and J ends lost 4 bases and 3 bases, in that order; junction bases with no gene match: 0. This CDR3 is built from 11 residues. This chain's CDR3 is CSVGTGYEQYF. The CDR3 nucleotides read TGCAGCGTTGGGACAGGCTACGAGCAGTACTTC.

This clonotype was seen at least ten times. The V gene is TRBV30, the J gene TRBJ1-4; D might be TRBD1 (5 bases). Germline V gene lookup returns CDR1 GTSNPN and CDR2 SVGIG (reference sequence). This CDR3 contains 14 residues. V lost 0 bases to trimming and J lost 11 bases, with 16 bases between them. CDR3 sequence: CAWSVGWAGRKLFF. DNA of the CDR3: TGTGCCTGGAGTGTAGGCTGGGCAGGGAGGAAACTGTTTTTT.

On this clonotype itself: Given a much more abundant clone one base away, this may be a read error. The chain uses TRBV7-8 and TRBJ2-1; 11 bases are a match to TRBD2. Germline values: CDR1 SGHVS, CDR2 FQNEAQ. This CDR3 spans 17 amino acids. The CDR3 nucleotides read TGTGCCAGCAGCCCCGAAGGGACTAGCGGCTCGTACAATGAGCAGCTCTTC. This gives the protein CASSPEGTSGSYNEQLF.

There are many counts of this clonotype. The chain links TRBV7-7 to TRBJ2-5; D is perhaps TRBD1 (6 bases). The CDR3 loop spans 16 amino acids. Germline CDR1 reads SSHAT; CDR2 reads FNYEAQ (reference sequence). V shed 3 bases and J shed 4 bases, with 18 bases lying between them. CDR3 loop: CASSFATGSGRETQYF. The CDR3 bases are TGTGCCAGCAGCTTCGCAACAGGGTCAGGGCGAGAGACCCAGTACTTC.

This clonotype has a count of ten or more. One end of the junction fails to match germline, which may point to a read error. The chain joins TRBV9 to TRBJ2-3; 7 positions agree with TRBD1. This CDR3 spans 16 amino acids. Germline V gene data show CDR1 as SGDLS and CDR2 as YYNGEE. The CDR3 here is CASSVATGQITDAQYF. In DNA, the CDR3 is TGTGCCAGCAGCGTAGCCACGGGACAGATCACAGATGCGCAGTATTTT.

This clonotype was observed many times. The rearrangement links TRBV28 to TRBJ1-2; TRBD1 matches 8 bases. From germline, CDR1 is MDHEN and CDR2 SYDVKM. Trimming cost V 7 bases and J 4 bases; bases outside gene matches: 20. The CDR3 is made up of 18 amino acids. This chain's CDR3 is CASNSLEVSGGVLYGYTF. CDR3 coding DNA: TGTGCCAGCAACTCTCTTGAAGTTTCAGGGGGCGTTCTCTATGGCTACACCTTC.

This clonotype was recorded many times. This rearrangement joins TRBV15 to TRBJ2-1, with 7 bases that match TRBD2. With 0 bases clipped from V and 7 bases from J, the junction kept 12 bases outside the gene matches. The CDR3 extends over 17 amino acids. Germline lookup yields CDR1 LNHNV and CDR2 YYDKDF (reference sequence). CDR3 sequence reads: CATSRDRGGTFGNEQFF. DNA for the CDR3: TGTGCCACCAGCAGAGATAGGGGAGGGACGTTTGGGAATGAGCAGTTCTTC.